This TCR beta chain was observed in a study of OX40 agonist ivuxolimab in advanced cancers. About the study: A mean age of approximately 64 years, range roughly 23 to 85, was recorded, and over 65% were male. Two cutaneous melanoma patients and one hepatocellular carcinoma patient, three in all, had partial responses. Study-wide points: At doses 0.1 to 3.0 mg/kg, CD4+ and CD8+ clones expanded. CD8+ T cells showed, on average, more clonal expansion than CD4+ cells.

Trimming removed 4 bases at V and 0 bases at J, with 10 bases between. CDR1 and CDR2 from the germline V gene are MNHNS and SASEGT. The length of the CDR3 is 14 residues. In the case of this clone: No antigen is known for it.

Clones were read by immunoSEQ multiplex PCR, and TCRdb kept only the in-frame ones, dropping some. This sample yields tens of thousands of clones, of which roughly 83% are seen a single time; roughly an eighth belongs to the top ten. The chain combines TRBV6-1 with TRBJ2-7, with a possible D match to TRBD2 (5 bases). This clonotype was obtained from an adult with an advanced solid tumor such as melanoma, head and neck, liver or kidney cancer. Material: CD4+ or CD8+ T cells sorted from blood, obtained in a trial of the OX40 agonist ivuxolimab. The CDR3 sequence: CASSVGRRSYEQYF. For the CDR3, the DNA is TGTGCCAGCAGTGTAGGGAGACGCTCCTACGAGCAGTACTTC.